Listed below are T cell receptor beta chains from one sample, sequenced in a study of blood T cell repertoires in COVID-19. Sequencing was performed with immunoSEQ multiplex PCR; in TCRdb, only in-frame clones are kept and a portion is missing. Among some 250,000 clones listed, roughly 86% were seen once. The source material was peripheral blood. These receptors all stem from a woman aged 25 to 39 who had recovered from COVID-19. CDR3s include the opening cysteine and the closing phenylalanine or tryptophan. The order of the fields is J gene, D gene, clone size, V gene, CDR3 DNA, CDR3 protein. D genes are given only for firm matches. Clone size appears in some rows only: once, few, many, or a class for an expanded clone.

>TRBJ2-3|TRBD1|few|TRBV19
TGTGCCAGTACCTCGGGACAGGGTACAGATACGCAGTATTTT
CASTSGQGTDTQYF
>TRBJ1-4|TRBD1|.|TRBV27
TGTGCCAGCAGTTGGGGACAGGATATGGAAAAACTGTTTTTT
CASSWGQDMEKLFF
>TRBJ2-3|.|.|TRBV19
TGTGCCAGTAGTGGGCAGGGTGGCACAGATACGCAGTATTTT
CASSGQGGTDTQYF
>TRBJ2-3|TRBD2|.|TRBV9
TGTGCCAGCAGCCTCAAGGGACTAGCGGGGGCTCTCACAGATACGCAGTATTTT
CASSLKGLAGALTDTQYF
>TRBJ2-3|TRBD2|.|TRBV19
TGTGCCAGTAGTATACTAGCGGGGGGGCCGAGTAATTCCCCAGATACGCAGTATTTT
CASSILAGGPSNSPDTQYF
>TRBJ2-6|.|.|TRBV4-1
TGCGCCAGCAGCCCGACCCCGGGGGGCGCTGGGGCCAACGTCCTGACTTTC
CASSPTPGGAGANVLTF
>TRBJ1-3|.|.|TRBV4-1
TGCGCCAGCAGCCAAATAACAACAGTAATATCTGGAAACACCATATATTTT
CASSQITTVISGNTIYF
>TRBJ2-2|TRBD1|.|TRBV5-1
TGCGCCAGCAGCTCGACAGGGCCGGAGCTGTTTTTT
CASSSTGPELFF
>TRBJ2-6|.|.|TRBV6-1
TGTGCCAGCAGTGAAGCCCCCTTCTCTGGGGCCAACGTCCTGACTTTC
CASSEAPFSGANVLTF
>TRBJ2-5|TRBD1|.|TRBV15
TGTGCCACCAGGTCGGACAGGGGGTTGCGAGAGACCCAGTACTTC
CATRSDRGLRETQYF
>TRBJ2-7|.|.|TRBV5-5
TGTGCCAGCAGCTTTGAGGGCCCCGTAGAACCTTCCTACGAGCAGTACTTC
CASSFEGPVEPSYEQYF
>TRBJ2-1|TRBD2|.|TRBV10-3
TGTGCCATCAGTGTCGCGGGGGACTACAATGAGCAGTTCTTC
CAISVAGDYNEQFF
>TRBJ2-7|TRBD1|few|TRBV3-1/TRBV3-2
TGTGCCAGCAGCCAAACGGACAGGGTCTACGAGCAGTACTTC
CASSQTDRVYEQYF
>TRBJ1-2|.|.|TRBV20-1
TGCAGTGCTAGTTCCGGGTCGGGCTATGGCTACACCTTC
CSASSGSGYGYTF
>TRBJ1-1|.|.|TRBV2
TGTGCCAGCAGTGATTCTTCCCCGAACACTGAAGCTTTCTTT
CASSDSSPNTEAFF
>TRBJ2-7|TRBD1|once|TRBV3-1/TRBV3-2
TGTGCCAGCAGCCCGCCCGCAGGGGGATTTCGCGAGCAGTACTTC
CASSPPAGGFREQYF
>TRBJ2-7|TRBD2|.|TRBV6-2/TRBV6-3
TGTGCCAGCAGTTACACACTAGCGGGCTCTGACGAGCAGTACTTC
CASSYTLAGSDEQYF
>TRBJ2-3|.|.|TRBV12-3/TRBV12-4
TGTGCCAGCAGTTTAGCGAGGGTGGATACGCAGTATTTT
CASSLARVDTQYF
>TRBJ1-1|TRBD1|.|TRBV6-6
TGTGCCAGCAGCCTCGGACAGGGGAACACTGAAGCTTTCTTT
CASSLGQGNTEAFF
>TRBJ2-7|TRBD1|.|TRBV6-2/TRBV6-3
TGTGCCAGCAGTAACAGCCCGGGACAGGGCATCTACGAGCAGTACTTC
CASSNSPGQGIYEQYF
>TRBJ1-1|.|.|TRBV6-2/TRBV6-3
TGTGCCAGCAGTTACCGGACAAAGAACACTGAAGCTTTCTTT
CASSYRTKNTEAFF
>TRBJ2-2|TRBD2|.|TRBV3-1/TRBV3-2
TGTGCCAGCAGCCTAGGGACTAGCCATACCGGGGAGCTGTTTTTT
CASSLGTSHTGELFF
>TRBJ2-5|TRBD2|.|TRBV5-1
TGCGCCAGCAGCGTAGCCGGGACTAGCGGGGGGGCAAGAAAGACCCAGTACTTC
CASSVAGTSGGARKTQYF
>TRBJ2-1|TRBD1|.|TRBV28
TGTGCCAGCAGCTCAGTAACCGGGACAGGGTTAAACAATGAGCAGTTCTTC
CASSSVTGTGLNNEQFF
>TRBJ2-5|TRBD2|.|TRBV7-9
TGTGCCAGCAGCCTCCTAGGGAACGGGGGGGCTGGGGAGACCCAGTACTTC
CASSLLGNGGAGETQYF